This T cell receptor (beta chain) was observed in a study of cytomegalovirus exposure and HLA in healthy donors. Germline V CDR1 and CDR2: MNHEY, SVGAGI. The CDR3 totals 11 residues. Trimming removed 2 bases at V and 12 bases at J, with 11 bases between. PCR amplification relied on 60 Vbeta primers (plus 13 Jbeta primers). Clones were read by immunoSEQ multiplex PCR, and TCRdb kept only the in-frame ones, dropping some. This table holds 80,000 or so clones. About this clone: Its antigen is still unknown.

The study's findings and limits: Reports state that TCR beta sequences accurately predicted most subjects' HLA-A and HLA-B alleles. Roughly uniform depth of sequencing across donors was assumed in presence/absence analyses. Available immune exposure information was restricted to CMV serostatus only.

The receptor was derived from a man aged 45-65 years in good health and CMV-seropositive. The sequenced material came from PBMCs. The rearrangement joins TRBV6-5 to TRBJ2-7; D possibly corresponds to TRBD2 (5 bases). The CDR3 coding sequence is TGTGCCAGCAGTTACCGGGGAAATTTGTACGTC. Translated: CASSYRGNLYV.